This T cell receptor (beta chain) was recovered during a study of blood T cell repertoires in COVID-19. Whole-study context: PBMCs, B-cell-depleted T cells, or T cells provided the cDNA or gDNA that made up the material.

There are a few counts of this clone. This CDR3 contains 15 residues. Germline loops: CDR1 MNHEY, CDR2 SMNVEV (reference sequence). V gave up 6 bases and J gave up 0 bases, with 12 bases separating them. In the original workflow: Reference gene primer amplification gave nucleated cell count estimates. Sequencing was performed with immunoSEQ multiplex PCR; in TCRdb, only in-frame clones are kept and a portion is missing. V and J calls and clone size are those listed in that table; D and trimming were worked out from the DNA. Of over 200,000 clones in the sample, over 70% were seen once. The gene calls are TRBV27 and TRBJ2-4; TRBD1 might be the D (6 bases). Specimen: peripheral blood. This TCR was recovered from a woman older than 75 with acute or convalescent COVID-19. The CDR3 DNA reads as TGTGCCAGCAGCAAGAACAGGGTAGCCAAAAACATTCAGTACTTC. This translates into CASSKNRVAKNIQYF.